The 8 T cell receptor beta chains below all came from one sample that was sequenced in a study of T cells in Graves' hyperthyroidism and ophthalmopathy. RNA transcripts gave rise to amplified TCR beta CDR3 regions. Using the HTBI primer set, a first-round RT-PCR was run on the TCR CDR3. TCRdb reprocessed the multiplex PCR reads with MiXCR, giving one entry per CDR3 protein. The sample lists roughly 550,000 distinct CDR3 sequences; 16% were seen once. The sequenced sample was blood. The receptors stem from a woman in her 30s with Graves' ophthalmopathy.

This clonotype was found a few times. The CDR3 sequence is CASSFSYVGQNTEAFF. The CDR3 DNA reads as TGTGCCAGCAGCTTTTCGTATGTGGGGCAGAACACTGAAGCTTTCTTT. The genes are TRBV7-2 and TRBJ1-1; D is perhaps TRBD1 (5 bases). The germline CDR1 and CDR2 sequences are SGHTA and FQGNSA. This CDR3 spans 16 amino acids. The V end was cut by 3 bases, the J end by 1 base, with 15 bases between.

This clonotype has at least ten counts. The chain uses TRBV28 and TRBJ2-1, with TRBD2 matching over 11 bases. The ends lost 5 bases at V and 4 bases at J; junction bases unmatched: 7. The germline V gene has CDR1 MDHEN and CDR2 SYDVKM. This CDR3 is built from 16 residues. The CDR3 DNA sequence: TGTGCCAGCAGTCTCTTGGGACTAGCGGAGTACAATGAGCAGTTCTTC. Translated, it gives CASSLLGLAEYNEQFF.

This clonotype was counted at least ten times. The chain employs TRBV2 and TRBJ2-1, with D maybe TRBD1 (7 bases). V was cut by 3 bases and J by 6 bases, with 18 bases left in between. The CDR3 has 16 residues. Germline CDR1 is SNHLY and CDR2 is FYNNEI. CDR3 amino acids: CASSDGQGGATNEQFF. The DNA of the CDR3 is TGTGCCAGCAGTGACGGTCAGGGGGGAGCTACCAATGAGCAGTTCTTC.

This clonotype was detected only a few times. This sequence joins TRBV9 and TRBJ1-1; D is unclear. Germline V gives CDR1 SGDLS, CDR2 YYNGEE. The CDR3 extends over 16 amino acids. V was pared by 0 bases and J by 7 bases, with 19 bases between. CDR3 amino acids: CASSVGRLGGSGEAFF. CDR3 nucleotides: TGTGCCAGCAGCGTAGGTCGTTTGGGAGGGTCGGGTGAAGCTTTCTTT.

To note about this clonotype: The limits of the CDR3 on the DNA are not certain, so only TCRdb's listed CDR3 is given. V gene TRBV5-1 combines with J gene TRBJ2-1; no DNA check was done on the table's D call, TRBD2. The length of the CDR3 is 20 amino acids, counting both ends. Germline V gene lookup returns CDR1 SGHRS and CDR2 YFSETQ. The CDR3 region is CASSYYICSARVVFQGEQFF.

Ten or more counts support this clonotype. V gene TRBV29-1 combines with J gene TRBJ1-1; weak D call: TRBD1 (5 bases). The V and J ends lost 1 base and 6 bases respectively, with 9 bases between them. The CDR3 covers 12 residues. From germline, CDR1 is SQVTM and CDR2 ANQGSEA. The CDR3 is CSVEGRAPEAFF. DNA for the CDR3: TGCAGCGTTGAAGGCAGGGCCCCTGAAGCTTTCTTT.

This clonotype has at least ten counts. The chain recombines TRBV5-1 with TRBJ1-1; D is unresolved. Trimming left V 4 bases short and J 4 bases short, with 8 bases between. Germline CDR1 SGHRS, CDR2 YFSETQ. The CDR3 is 12 amino acids. CDR3: CASSPGSTEAFF. DNA of the CDR3: TGCGCCAGCAGCCCAGGCAGCACTGAAGCTTTCTTT.

CDR3 region: CASSNRGGYGYTF. CDR3 nucleotide sequence: TGTGCCAGCAGTAACAGGGGGGGTTATGGCTACACCTTC. The V call is TRBV27, the J call TRBJ1-2; 8 nucleotides agree with TRBD1. Germline lookup yields CDR1 MNHEY and CDR2 SMNVEV (reference sequence). V gave up 5 bases and J gave up 5 bases; unmatched junction bases: 4. The CDR3 spans 13 residues.